The next 8 T cell receptor beta chains were all read from a single sample in a study of CD8+ T cells in alopecia areata. Extraction of RNA preceded its reverse transcription into cDNA, which served as the sequencing template. Clones were sequenced by immunoSEQ multiplex PCR, and TCRdb holds only the in-frame ones, with some missing. The sample yields roughly 140,000 clones, about 50% seen once. Sequencing used CD8+ T cells sorted from blood, obtained at week 0. Receptor source: a human donor with alopecia areata.

This clone has a handful of counts. The chain has TRBV15 and TRBJ1-6, with no clear D. The CDR3 has 13 residues. V lost 0 bases, J lost 7 bases, and 4 bases lay in between. CDR1 LNHNV and CDR2 YYDKDF come from the germline V gene (reference sequence). The CDR3 DNA reads TGTGCCACCAGCAGAGACCGGAATTCACCCCTCCACTTT. Amino acid sequence: CATSRDRNSPLHF. Combining the CDR3 with reference TRBV15 and TRBJ1-6 gives the whole variable domain DAMVIQNPRYQVTQFGKPVTLSCSQTLNHNVMYWYQQKSSQAPKLLFHYYDKDFNNEADTPDNFQSRRPNTSFCFLDIRSPGLGDTAMYLCATSRDRNSPLHFGNGTRLTVT.

The chain uses TRBV27 and TRBJ1-1; D remains ambiguous. V was clipped by 5 bases and J by 3 bases, with 13 bases between them. CDR1 is MNHEY, CDR2 SMNVEV, per germline (reference sequence). This CDR3 is 14 amino acids long. CDR3 DNA sequence: TGTGCCAGCAGTCCGGTGACTACAGACACTGAAGCTTTCTTT. As protein: CASSPVTTDTEAFF.

This chain connects TRBV10-2 to TRBJ2-1; D is possibly TRBD1 (7 bases). The CDR3 loop spans 12 amino acids. The V end lost 6 bases, the J end lost 7 bases, and 10 bases lay between the germline ends. Germline CDR1 is WSHSY and CDR2 is SAAADI. The CDR3 protein is CASRSGGNEQFF. The CDR3, as DNA: TGCGCCAGCAGATCAGGGGGGAATGAGCAGTTCTTC.

The chain uses TRBV27 and TRBJ2-7; no clear D gene. The CDR3 is 16 residues long. V shed 6 bases and J shed 3 bases, with 21 bases lying between them. CDR1 and CDR2 (germline): MNHEY, SMNVEV (reference sequence). This CDR3 reads CASSTTPGSWDYEQYF. The CDR3, as DNA: TGTGCCAGCAGCACCACCCCCGGATCCTGGGACTACGAGCAGTACTTC.

The chain joins TRBV5-6 to TRBJ2-7; weak D call: TRBD2 (6 bases). The CDR3 is 14 amino acids. Per the germline V gene, CDR1 is SGHDT and CDR2 is YYEEEE. Between the trimmed V and J ends, which lost 3 bases and 6 bases, there was a span of 16 bases. Here the CDR3 DNA reads TGTGCCAGCAGCTCGGGGGTCCTTCTTATCGAGCAGTACTTC. Encoded protein: CASSSGVLLIEQYF.

The chain uses TRBV25-1 and TRBJ1-2; D may be TRBD1 (6 bases). The ends were cut back, 3 bases at V and 4 bases at J, with 15 bases in the middle. Germline V gene data show CDR1 as MGHDK and CDR2 as SYGVNS. This CDR3 is built from 15 residues. CDR3 residues: CASSEKDRPFYGYTF. CDR3 in DNA: TGTGCCAGCAGTGAGAAGGACAGACCCTTCTATGGCTACACCTTC.

The V call is TRBV29-1, the J call TRBJ1-1; D gene ambiguous. Trimming cost V 2 bases and J 7 bases, with 8 bases left between them. Germline V gives CDR1 SQVTM, CDR2 ANQGSEA. The CDR3 contains 11 residues. CDR3 region: CSVESSSEAFF. CDR3 nucleotide sequence: TGCAGCGTTGAATCCAGTAGTGAAGCTTTCTTT.

The rearrangement joins TRBV2 to TRBJ1-5; 10 bases match TRBD1. This CDR3 region has 15 residues. Per the germline V gene, CDR1 is SNHLY and CDR2 is FYNNEI. Trimming took 4 bases from V and 5 from J; bases not matched to a gene: 5. CDR3 DNA sequence: TGTGCCAGCAGTGGTACGGGACAGGGGCATCAGCCCCAGCATTTT. Translated: CASSGTGQGHQPQHF.